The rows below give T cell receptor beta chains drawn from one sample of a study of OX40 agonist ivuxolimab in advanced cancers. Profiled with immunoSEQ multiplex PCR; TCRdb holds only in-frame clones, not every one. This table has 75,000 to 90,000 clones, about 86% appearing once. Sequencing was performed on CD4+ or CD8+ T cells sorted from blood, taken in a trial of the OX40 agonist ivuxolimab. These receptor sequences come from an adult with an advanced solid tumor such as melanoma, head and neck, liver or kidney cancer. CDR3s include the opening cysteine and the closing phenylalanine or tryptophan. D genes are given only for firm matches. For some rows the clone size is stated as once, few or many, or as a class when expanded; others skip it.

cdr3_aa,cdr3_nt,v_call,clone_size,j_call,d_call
CASSLAGGNEQYF,TGCGCCAGCAGCTTGGCAGGGGGGAACGAGCAGTACTTC,TRBV5-1,-,TRBJ2-7,-
CASSKSINYEQYF,TGTGCCAGTAGTAAGAGCATAAACTACGAGCAGTACTTC,TRBV19,-,TRBJ2-7,-
CAISLAGGKHNEQFF,TGTGCCATCAGCTTAGCGGGAGGGAAACACAATGAGCAGTTCTTC,TRBV10-3,-,TRBJ2-1,TRBD2
CASSQLVAEETQYF,TGTGCCAGCAGCCAACTAGTTGCGGAGGAGACCCAGTACTTC,TRBV14,-,TRBJ2-5,-
CASILGTGELFF,TGTGCCAGCATCCTGGGGACCGGGGAGCTGTTTTTT,TRBV6-1,-,TRBJ2-2,-
CASSESGNTGELFF,TGTGCCAGCAGTGAATCGGGGAACACCGGGGAGCTGTTTTTT,TRBV6-1,-,TRBJ2-2,-
CASSLRGTIDEQYF,TGTGCCAGCAGCTTACGTGGGACTATTGACGAGCAGTACTTC,TRBV5-4,-,TRBJ2-7,TRBD2
CASSQESGGELFF,TGCGCCAGCAGCCAAGAGTCCGGGGGGGAGCTGTTTTTT,TRBV4-3,-,TRBJ2-2,-
CASRLGTGQGEQYF,TGTGCCAGCAGATTGGGGACAGGGCAAGGCGAGCAGTACTTC,TRBV6-5,-,TRBJ2-7,TRBD1
CASSFTQNTEAFF,TGTGCCAGCAGCTTTACACAGAACACTGAAGCTTTCTTT,TRBV7-3,-,TRBJ1-1,-
CASSRLSNQPQHF,TGTGCCAGCAGCCGACTTAGCAATCAGCCCCAGCATTTT,TRBV7-2,-,TRBJ1-5,-
CASSRTSGNSDTQYF,TGTGCCAGCAGCAGGACTAGCGGTAACTCAGATACGCAGTATTTT,TRBV7-9,-,TRBJ2-3,TRBD2
CASSDSDLFPEQYF,TGCGCCAGCAGTGATAGCGACCTTTTTCCCGAGCAGTACTTC,TRBV10-1,-,TRBJ2-7,-
CASSRDRESGNTIYF,TGTGCCAGTAGCCGAGACAGGGAGTCCGGAAACACCATATATTTT,TRBV19,-,TRBJ1-3,TRBD1
CASSYDRVNQPQHF,TGTGCCAGCAGTTACGACAGGGTAAATCAGCCCCAGCATTTT,TRBV6-5,-,TRBJ1-5,TRBD1
CASSPSGSGGPGEQFF,TGTGCCAGCAGCCCCTCAGGTAGCGGGGGGCCGGGTGAGCAGTTCTTC,TRBV7-3,-,TRBJ2-1,TRBD2
CASSPTSGSIGEQFF,TGTGCCAGCAGCCCGACTAGCGGGAGTATAGGTGAGCAGTTCTTC,TRBV11-2,-,TRBJ2-1,TRBD2
CASSPQRAGTDTQYF,TGTGCCAGCAGCCCCCAGCGGGCCGGCACAGATACGCAGTATTTT,TRBV7-3,-,TRBJ2-3,-
CASSLTGPTGELFF,TGTGCCAGCAGTTTGACAGGGCCTACCGGGGAGCTGTTTTTT,TRBV27,-,TRBJ2-2,TRBD1
CASSLDGTGFRYEQYF,TGCGCCAGCAGCTTGGACGGGACAGGTTTTAGGTACGAGCAGTACTTC,TRBV5-1,few,TRBJ2-7,TRBD1
CASSVDSNQPQHF,TGTGCCAGCAGTGTAGATAGCAATCAGCCCCAGCATTTT,TRBV6-1,-,TRBJ1-5,-
CASSLEEVSPMNTEAFF,TGTGCCAGCAGCTTGGAGGAGGTATCACCGATGAACACTGAAGCTTTCTTT,TRBV5-5,-,TRBJ1-1,-
CASSSSSGRTFF,TGTGCCAGCAGCTCCAGCTCCGGCAGGACTTTCTTT,TRBV11-3,-,TRBJ1-1,-
CASSSGGEGNEQFF,TGTGCCAGCAGTTCAGGGGGGGAGGGGAATGAGCAGTTCTTC,TRBV28,-,TRBJ2-1,-
CASSTGNTEAFF,TGCGCCAGCAGCACCGGGAACACTGAAGCTTTCTTT,TRBV5-1,-,TRBJ1-1,-
CASSPDTTGGETQYF,TGTGCCAGCAGCCCCGACACAACCGGGGGGGAGACCCAGTACTTC,TRBV2,-,TRBJ2-5,TRBD2
CASSPRLAGGYNKQFF,TGTGCCAGCAGCCCTCGACTAGCGGGGGGTTACAATAAGCAGTTCTTC,TRBV7-9,-,TRBJ2-1,TRBD2
CASRSGGNTIYF,TGTGCCAGCAGATCTGGAGGAAACACCATATATTTT,TRBV25-1,once,TRBJ1-3,-
CASSLQGSQPQHF,TGTGCCAGCAGCTTACAGGGTAGTCAGCCCCAGCATTTT,TRBV7-8,once,TRBJ1-5,-
CASSPTLAGAKNIQYF,TGTGCCAGCAGCCCAACACTAGCTGGAGCCAAAAACATTCAGTACTTC,TRBV11-2,few,TRBJ2-4,-
CASRTRVELGANVLTF,TGTGCCAGTAGGACCCGGGTTGAGCTCGGGGCCAACGTCCTGACTTTC,TRBV19,-,TRBJ2-6,-
CASSLAGQTSYEQYF,TGTGCCAGCAGCCTCGCGGGGCAGACCTCCTACGAGCAGTACTTC,TRBV7-2,-,TRBJ2-7,-
CASSNSGDLRKLFF,TGTGCCAGCAGTAACTCAGGGGACCTAAGAAAACTGTTTTTT,TRBV6-5,-,TRBJ1-4,-
CASSEAPRSPGANVLTF,TGTGCCAGCAGTGAAGCCCCTCGGTCTCCCGGGGCCAACGTCCTGACTTTC,TRBV6-1,-,TRBJ2-6,-
CASSTNGTSGRKGLRDNEQFF,TGTGCCAGCAGCACTAACGGGACTAGCGGGAGGAAGGGTTTGAGGGACAATGAGCAGTTCTTC,TRBV21-1,-,TRBJ2-1,-
CASSFGRELPYEQYF,TGTGCCAGCAGCTTTGGCAGGGAACTCCCTTACGAGCAGTACTTC,TRBV5-4,once,TRBJ2-7,-
CASRNGQTYEQYF,TGTGCCAGCAGGAATGGACAGACCTACGAGCAGTACTTC,TRBV5-6,once,TRBJ2-7,-
CASSEGGGIYSPLHF,TGTGCCAGCAGTGAAGGGGGGGGGATATACTCACCCCTCCACTTT,TRBV6-1,many,TRBJ1-6,-
CASSIEGAVYEKLFF,TGTGCCAGTAGTATCGAGGGGGCCGTTTATGAAAAACTGTTTTTT,TRBV19,-,TRBJ1-4,TRBD1
CASSLGGGDYEQYF,TGTGCCAGCAGCTTGGGCGGGGGGGACTACGAGCAGTACTTC,TRBV11-3,-,TRBJ2-7,TRBD2
CASRGLNTGELFF,TGTGCCAGCAGGGGACTGAACACCGGGGAGCTGTTTTTT,TRBV25-1,-,TRBJ2-2,-
CASSPYRRTGVSYEQYF,TGCGCCAGCAGTCCCTACCGTAGGACAGGGGTTTCCTACGAGCAGTACTTC,TRBV10-1,-,TRBJ2-7,TRBD1
CASSPRDRRGEQYF,TGTGCCAGCAGCCCCAGGGACCGGAGGGGGGAGCAGTACTTC,TRBV7-2,once,TRBJ2-7,-
CASRRTGRETQYF,TGTGCCAGCAGAAGGACGGGACGGGAGACCCAGTACTTC,TRBV13,once,TRBJ2-5,-
CASSSGIHEQYF,TGTGCCAGCAGTTCTGGTATCCACGAGCAGTACTTC,TRBV28,many,TRBJ2-7,-
CARSPAGWYNEQFF,TGTGCCAGAAGCCCCGCCGGATGGTACAATGAGCAGTTCTTC,TRBV5-3,-,TRBJ2-1,-
CASSPAGGNTGELFF,TGTGCCAGCAGCCCCGCGGGAGGGAACACCGGGGAGCTGTTTTTT,TRBV7-2,few,TRBJ2-2,TRBD2
CASTRTPSSSSTDTQYF,TGTGCCAGTACCCGTACCCCCAGTTCCTCTAGCACAGATACGCAGTATTTT,TRBV19,-,TRBJ2-3,-
CASSINKDTQYF,TGTGCCAGTAGTATAAATAAAGATACGCAGTATTTT,TRBV19,-,TRBJ2-3,-
CASRASGQTDQPQHF,TGTGCCAGCAGGGCTTCAGGGCAAACGGATCAGCCCCAGCATTTT,TRBV7-9,few,TRBJ1-5,-
CASSPRGRGETQYF,TGTGCCAGTAGTCCCCGGGGTCGGGGAGAGACCCAGTACTTC,TRBV19,few,TRBJ2-5,-
CASSDWGNYDGYTF,TGTGCCAGCAGTGATTGGGGTAACTATGATGGCTACACCTTC,TRBV25-1,-,TRBJ1-2,-
CASSLRPMNTGELFF,TGTGCCAGCAGCCTCCGACCAATGAACACCGGGGAGCTGTTTTTT,TRBV5-4,-,TRBJ2-2,-